This T cell receptor (beta chain) is drawn from a study of vaccination effects on CD4 cells after COVID-19. Germline V gene lookup returns CDR1 MNHEY and CDR2 SVGAGI. Trimming removed 5 bases from V and 6 bases from J, with 17 bases in between. The CDR3 loop spans 15 amino acids. Sequencing was preceded by expansion of antigen-specific CD4+ T cells with viral peptide pools in the ViraFEST assay. At the end of roughly 9 days of culture, CD4+ T cells were isolated. Having tested negative for nucleocapsid antibodies, the vaccine recipients showed no prior SARS-CoV-2 infection. PBMC cultures contained two million cells per well, approximately 11 IU/ml IL-2 and roughly 10 ug/ml peptides. A half-medium replacement with IL-2 medium was carried out on days 3 and 7. Study-wide results and limits: By a late point after vaccination, infection- and vaccine-induced clones had shrunk markedly through clonal contraction. Sampling in the study covered few convalescent patients and included no early post-infection timepoints.

This clone appeared once. What it binds is not known. Profiling relied on immunoSEQ multiplex PCR, and the TCRdb table lists in-frame clones only, not all of them. The data contain about 73,000 clones, more than 60% of them singletons. V is TRBV6-5 and J is TRBJ2-1; D may be TRBD1 or TRBD2 (7 bases each). The TCR sequence derives from a human donor who received a COVID-19 vaccine. The sequencing used CD4+ T cells from PBMCs cultured with SARS-CoV-2 spike peptides, collected before COVID-19 vaccination. CDR3 sequence reads: CASSPYQGGRNEQFF. CDR3 sequence (DNA): TGTGCCAGCAGTCCTTACCAGGGGGGGCGCAATGAGCAGTTCTTC.